This entry describes one T cell receptor beta chain. The CDR3 contains 19 residues. Trimming at V came to 0 bases and at J to 0 bases, leaving 9 bases not matched to a gene. The germline V gene encodes CDR1 SGDLS and CDR2 YYNGEE. TCRdb keeps only in-frame clones here, not all; method: immunoSEQ multiplex PCR. The sample has 150,000 to 200,000 clones, 70% to 90% seen once. The record originates from a study of blood T cell repertoires in COVID-19. The sample taken for sequencing was peripheral blood. The V call is TRBV9, the J call TRBJ2-3, with TRBD2 identical over 11 bases. The sequence was collected from a man between 18 and 35 years old who had recovered from COVID-19. CDR3 loop: CASSVGKSGLAVSTDTQYF. DNA for the CDR3: TGTGCCAGCAGCGTAGGGAAGTCGGGACTAGCGGTTAGCACAGATACGCAGTATTTT.